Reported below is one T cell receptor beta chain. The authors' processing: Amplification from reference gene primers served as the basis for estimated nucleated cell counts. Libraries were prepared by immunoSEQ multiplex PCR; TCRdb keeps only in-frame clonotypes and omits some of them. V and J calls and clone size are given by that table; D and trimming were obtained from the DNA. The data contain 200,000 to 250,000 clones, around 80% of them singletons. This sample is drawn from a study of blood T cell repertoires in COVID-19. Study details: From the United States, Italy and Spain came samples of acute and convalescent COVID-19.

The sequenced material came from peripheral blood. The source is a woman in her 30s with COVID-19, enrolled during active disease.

The CDR3 here is CASSLVGGAYEQYF. DNA for the CDR3: TGTGCCAGCAGCTTGGTCGGGGGAGCCTACGAGCAGTACTTC. This sequence joins TRBV5-6 and TRBJ2-7; perhaps TRBD2 as D (6 bases). V was clipped by 0 bases and J by 2 bases, with 9 bases between them. This CDR3 comprises 14 residues. Germline CDR1 and CDR2: SGHDT and YYEEEE.